This TCR beta chain was observed in a study of cytomegalovirus exposure and HLA in healthy donors. The germline V and J ends were trimmed by 6 bases and 3 bases, with 14 bases remaining between them. The CDR3 length is 14 residues. CDR1 is MNHNS, CDR2 SASEGT, per germline. The PCR ran on 60 Vbeta and 13 Jbeta primers. Here immunoSEQ multiplex PCR was the method, and the copy in TCRdb shows in-frame clones only, minus some. The repertoire includes more than 140,000 clones, approximately 80% of them detected once, and 5% to 6.5% sits in the top ten. Sequencing used PBMCs. This TCR came from a man aged 25-45 years in good health and CMV-seropositive. This chain links TRBV6-1 with TRBJ1-1; possibly TRBD1 for D (5 bases). For the CDR3, the DNA is TGTGCCAGCAGCCCCATAAAAGGGGACACTGAAGCTTTCTTT. Translated: CASSPIKGDTEAFF.